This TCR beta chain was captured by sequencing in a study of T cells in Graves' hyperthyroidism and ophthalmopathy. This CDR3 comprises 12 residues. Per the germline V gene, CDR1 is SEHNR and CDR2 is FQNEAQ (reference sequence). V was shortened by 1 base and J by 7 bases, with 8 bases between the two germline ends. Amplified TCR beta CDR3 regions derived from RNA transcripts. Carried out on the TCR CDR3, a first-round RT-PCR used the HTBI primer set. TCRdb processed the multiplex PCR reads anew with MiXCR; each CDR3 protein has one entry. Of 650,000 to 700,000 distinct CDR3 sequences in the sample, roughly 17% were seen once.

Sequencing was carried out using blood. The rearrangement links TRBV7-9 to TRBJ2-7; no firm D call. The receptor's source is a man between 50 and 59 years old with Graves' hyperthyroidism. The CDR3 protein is CASSLVNGEQYF. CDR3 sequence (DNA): TGTGCCAGCAGCTTAGTCAATGGGGAGCAGTACTTC.